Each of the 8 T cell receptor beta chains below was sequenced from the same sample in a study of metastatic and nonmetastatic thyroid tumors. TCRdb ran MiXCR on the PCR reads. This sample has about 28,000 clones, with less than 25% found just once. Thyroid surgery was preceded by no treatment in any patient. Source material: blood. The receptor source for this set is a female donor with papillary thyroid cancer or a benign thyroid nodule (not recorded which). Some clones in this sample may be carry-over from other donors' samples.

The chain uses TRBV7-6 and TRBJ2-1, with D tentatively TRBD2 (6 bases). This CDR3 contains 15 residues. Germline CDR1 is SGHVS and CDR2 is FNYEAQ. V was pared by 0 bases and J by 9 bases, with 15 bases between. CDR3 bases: TGTGCCAGCAGCTTAGCAGAAGGAGGGACCTTTGAGCAGTTCTTC. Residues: CASSLAEGGTFEQFF.

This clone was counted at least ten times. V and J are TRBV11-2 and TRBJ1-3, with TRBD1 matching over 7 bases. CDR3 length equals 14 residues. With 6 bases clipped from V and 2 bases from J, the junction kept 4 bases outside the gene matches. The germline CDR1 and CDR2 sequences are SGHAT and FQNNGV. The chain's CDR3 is CASSSGGAGNTIYF. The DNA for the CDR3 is TGTGCCAGCAGTTCAGGGGGAGCTGGAAACACCATATATTTT.

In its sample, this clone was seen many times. The CDR3 DNA reads TGTGCCAGCAGTTGGGGGACTGAAGCTTTCTTT. Its protein product is CASSWGTEAFF. This sequence joins TRBV6-2 or TRBV6-3 and TRBJ1-1; D may be TRBD1 (5 bases). Germline V gives CDR1 MNHEY, CDR2 SVGEGT. The ends were cut back, 4 bases at V and 5 bases at J, with 5 bases in the middle. The CDR3 is 11 amino acids.

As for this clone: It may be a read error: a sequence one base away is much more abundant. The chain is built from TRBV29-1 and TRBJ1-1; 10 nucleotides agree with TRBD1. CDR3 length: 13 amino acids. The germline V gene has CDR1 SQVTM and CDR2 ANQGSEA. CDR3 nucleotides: TGCAGTGGGGGACAGGGGACGGCCACTGAAGATTTCTTT. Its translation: CSGGQGTATEDFF.

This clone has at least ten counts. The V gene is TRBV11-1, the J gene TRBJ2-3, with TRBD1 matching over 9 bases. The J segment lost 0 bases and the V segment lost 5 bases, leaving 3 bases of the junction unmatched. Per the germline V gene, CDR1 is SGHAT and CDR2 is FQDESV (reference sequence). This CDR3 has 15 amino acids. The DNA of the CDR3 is TGTGCCAGCAGCCGGACAGGGGTTAGCACAGATACGCAGTATTTT. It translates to CASSRTGVSTDTQYF. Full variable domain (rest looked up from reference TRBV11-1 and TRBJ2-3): EAEVAQSPRYKITEKSQAVAFWCDPISGHATLYWYRQILGQGPELLVQFQDESVVDDSQLPKDRFSAERLKGVDSTLKIQPAELGDSAMYLCASSRTGVSTDTQYFGPGTRLTVL.

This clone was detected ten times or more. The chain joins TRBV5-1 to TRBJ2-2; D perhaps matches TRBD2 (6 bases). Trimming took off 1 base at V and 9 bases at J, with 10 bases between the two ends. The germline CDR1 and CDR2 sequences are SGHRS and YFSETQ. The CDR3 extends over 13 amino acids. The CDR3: CASSLTGDRELFF. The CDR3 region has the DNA TGCGCCAGCAGCTTGACGGGAGACCGGGAGCTGTTTTTT.

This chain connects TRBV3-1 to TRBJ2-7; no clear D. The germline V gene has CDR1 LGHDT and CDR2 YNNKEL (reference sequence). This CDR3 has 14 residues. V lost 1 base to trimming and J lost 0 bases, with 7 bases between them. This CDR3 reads CASSQVTPSYEQYF. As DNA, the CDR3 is TGTGCCAGCAGCCAAGTGACTCCCTCCTACGAGCAGTACTTC.

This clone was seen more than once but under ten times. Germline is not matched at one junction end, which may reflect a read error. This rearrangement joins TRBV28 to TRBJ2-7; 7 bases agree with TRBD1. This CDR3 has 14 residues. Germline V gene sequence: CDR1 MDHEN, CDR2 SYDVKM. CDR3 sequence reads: CAISPRDSYYEQYF. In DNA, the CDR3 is TGTGCCATCAGTCCCCGGGACAGCTACTACGAGCAGTACTTC.